This TCR beta chain was recorded in a study of cytomegalovirus exposure and HLA in healthy donors. Study summary: An earlier analysis identified 117 million unique TCR beta sequences in approximately 190 million T cells.

Primers for the PCR totalled 60 Vbeta and 13 Jbeta. Measured with immunoSEQ multiplex PCR; TCRdb has only the in-frame clones, and not every one. The sample records about 90,000 clones, approximately 69% being singletons. CDR1 and CDR2 from the germline V gene are SNHLY and FYNNEI. Germline trimming cut 4 bases from V and 4 bases from J; bases unmatched to any gene: 2. The length of the CDR3 is 14 residues. Only a few counts were recorded for this clone. The chain combines TRBV2 with TRBJ1-5; 9 positions match TRBD1. The clonotype comes from a young man in good health and CMV-seropositive. The sequencing input was PBMCs. The CDR3 nucleotides read TGTGCCAGCAGTGCGACAGGGGGAAATCAGCCCCAGCATTTT. Its protein is CASSATGGNQPQHF.